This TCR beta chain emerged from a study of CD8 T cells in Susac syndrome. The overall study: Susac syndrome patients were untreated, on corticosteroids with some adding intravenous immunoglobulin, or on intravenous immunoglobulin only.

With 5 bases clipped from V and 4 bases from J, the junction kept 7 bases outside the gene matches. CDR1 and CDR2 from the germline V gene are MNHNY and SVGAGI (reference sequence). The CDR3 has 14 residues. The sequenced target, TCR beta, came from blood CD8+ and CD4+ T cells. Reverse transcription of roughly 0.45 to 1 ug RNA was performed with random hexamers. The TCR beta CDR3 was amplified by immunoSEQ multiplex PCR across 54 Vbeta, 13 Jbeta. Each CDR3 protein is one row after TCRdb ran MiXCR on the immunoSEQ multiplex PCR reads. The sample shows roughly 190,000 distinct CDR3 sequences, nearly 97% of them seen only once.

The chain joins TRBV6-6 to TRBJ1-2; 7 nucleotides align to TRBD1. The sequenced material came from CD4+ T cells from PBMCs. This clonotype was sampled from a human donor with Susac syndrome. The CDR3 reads CASSPGTAVYGYTF. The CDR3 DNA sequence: TGTGCCAGCAGTCCAGGGACAGCGGTCTATGGCTACACCTTC.